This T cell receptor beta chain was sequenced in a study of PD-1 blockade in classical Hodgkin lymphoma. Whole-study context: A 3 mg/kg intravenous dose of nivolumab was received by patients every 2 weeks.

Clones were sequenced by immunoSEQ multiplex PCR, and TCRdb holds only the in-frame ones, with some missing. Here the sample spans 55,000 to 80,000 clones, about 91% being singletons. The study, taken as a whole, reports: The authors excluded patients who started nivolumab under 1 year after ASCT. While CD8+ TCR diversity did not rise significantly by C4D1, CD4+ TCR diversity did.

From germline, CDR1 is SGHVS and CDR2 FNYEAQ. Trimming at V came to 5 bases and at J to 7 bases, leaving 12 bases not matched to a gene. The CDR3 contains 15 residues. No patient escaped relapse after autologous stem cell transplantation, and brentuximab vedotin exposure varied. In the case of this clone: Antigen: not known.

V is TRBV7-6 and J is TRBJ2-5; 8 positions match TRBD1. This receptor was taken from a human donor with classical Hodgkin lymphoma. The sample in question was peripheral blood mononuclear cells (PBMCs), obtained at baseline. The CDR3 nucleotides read TGTGCCAGCAGCCCCCGGACAGGGCATAGTTGGACCCAGTACTTC. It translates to CASSPRTGHSWTQYF.